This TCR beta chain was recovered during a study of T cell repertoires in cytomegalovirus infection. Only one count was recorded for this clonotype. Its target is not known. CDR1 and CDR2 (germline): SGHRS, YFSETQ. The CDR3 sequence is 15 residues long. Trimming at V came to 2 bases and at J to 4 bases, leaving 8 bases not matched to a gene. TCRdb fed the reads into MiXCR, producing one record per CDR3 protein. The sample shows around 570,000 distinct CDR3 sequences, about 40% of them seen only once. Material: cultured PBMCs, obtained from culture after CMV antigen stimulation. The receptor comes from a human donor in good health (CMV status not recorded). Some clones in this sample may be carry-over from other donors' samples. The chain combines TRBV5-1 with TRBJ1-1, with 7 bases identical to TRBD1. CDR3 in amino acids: CASSLQTGYGTEAFF. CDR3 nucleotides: TGCGCCAGCAGCTTACAGACAGGGTACGGCACTGAAGCTTTCTTT.